This TCR beta chain was sequenced during a study of PD-1 blockade in classical Hodgkin lymphoma (dated by TCRdb to 2020 to 2021). Regarding the research as a whole: Nivolumab dosing was 3 mg/kg intravenously every 2 weeks, continuing until either disease progression or unacceptable toxicity. To define a peripheral blood immune signature of response to PD-1 blockade in classical Hodgkin lymphoma, the study combined TCR beta sequencing with CyTOF.

V was cut back by 3 bases and J by 6 bases, leaving a gap of 9 bases between them. The CDR3 holds 13 amino acids from the cysteine to the phenylalanine. The entry retains the CDR3 DNA only, 39 bases that are in frame from base 1. CDR1 and CDR2 (SGHRS, YFSETQ) derive from the germline V gene. About this clone: Its antigen has not been determined. There are no base qualities to consult, and no much larger clone falls within one base.

The time point label of this sample denotes: cycle 1 day 1 (C1D1), immediately before nivolumab initiation. Every trial patient had relapsed after autologous stem cell transplantation, and cohorts A, B and C differed in prior brentuximab vedotin exposure. The trial cohort included 50 or so patients with relapsed/refractory classical Hodgkin lymphoma, and each patient had a best overall response of complete response, partial response or progressive disease. Single-agent nivolumab was administered to trial patients in the multi-cohort phase II CheckMate 205 trial. An independent review committee assessed best overall response by applying the 2007 International Working Group response criteria. PBMCs from the trial were collected at three points: immediately before nivolumab initiation (C1D1), and during therapy at cycle 2 day 1 and cycle 4 day 1. Peripheral blood was collected in 8 mL Vacutainer Cell Preparation Tubes, from which PBMCs were isolated by centrifugation and then cryopreserved.

Overall results and qualifications from the work: CD4+ but not CD8+ TCR diversity rose significantly by C4D1 (p=0.0027 vs p=0.16), most apparent in complete responders (p=0.02). Baseline diversity similar to that of newly diagnosed patients was observed in trial patients achieving complete response, whereas significantly lower diversity was observed in partial responders and progressors. Baseline TCR diversity was reported to be lower in newly diagnosed patients than in healthy donors and to be lower still in relapsed/refractory patients. Patients starting nivolumab less than 1 year after ASCT had lower diversity and were excluded from later analyses to avoid confounding by immune reconstitution. Only a single clinical trial cohort was studied, and what caused the repertoire differences, possibly disease activity or prior therapy, remained undefined.

Genomic DNA was extracted with the Qiagen DNeasy kit from unsorted PBMCs and from negatively selected CD4+ and CD8+ fractions. TCR beta CDR3 regions were subjected to amplification by immunoSEQ multiplex PCR with primers that anneal to V and J segments. Amplification bias was minimized using a synthetic immune receptor repertoire, and residual bias was removed computationally after sequencing. In the paper's pipeline: Custom Python scripts were used to quantify repertoire diversity as the Shannon entropy index. Unsorted, CD4+ and CD8+ repertoires were analyzed separately, except for combined analyses in which CD4+ and CD8+ sequences were merged in silico. Clonal expansion was defined as at least a 2-fold frequency increase after treatment relative to C1D1, with a pseudocount of 0.5 for undetected baseline clones. Singleton clones were defined as clones with 0 or 1 copy at C1D1, and non-singleton clones were defined as clones with 2 or more copies. By matching protein sequences in sorted samples from the same patient, clones expanded in unsorted samples were annotated as CD4+, CD8+ or unknown. Wilcoxon tests were applied to paired samples to test diversity changes from C1D1 to C4D1. The source is immuneACCESS, and TCRdb retained only in-frame sequences with V and J called. Part of the clones is not carried over; for the studies checked, unresolved V genes explain less than half of this, and the remainder is unexplained. V, J and clone size reflect that table, while D and trimming were determined from the DNA. The sample contains 45,000 or so clones, almost 90% of them found a single time. In total, the top ten clones hold about 8.9% of the sample.

The clonotype originates from a human donor with classical Hodgkin lymphoma. The chain couples TRBV5-1 to TRBJ2-2; TRBD1 is possibly the D segment (5 matching bases). The sample was peripheral blood mononuclear cells (PBMCs), taken at baseline. The CDR3 region: CASSSLTAGELFF. The DNA sequence reads TGCGCCAGCAGCTCCCTGACAGCCGGGGAGCTGTTTTTT.